Below are 16 T cell receptor beta chains sequenced from a single sample in a study of response to subunit inactivated influenza vaccine (dated by TCRdb to about 2018). Receptor libraries were prepared by RT-PCR. Sequenced on an Illumina HiSeq 2500. TCRdb cleaned the public reads at Q25 with fastp, built clones with MiXCR and kept in-frame beta chains. CDR3 protein duplicates are merged, each entry listing the most common genes and DNA. Within this sample are 600,000 to 700,000 distinct CDR3 sequences, with around 15% of them counted one time only. The top ten hold 6% to 9.5% of the sample. This specimen was PBMCs from blood, taken around 14 days before vaccination. These receptors all come from a man in his fifties or sixties who received an inactivated influenza vaccine. Donor details come from another sample of the same person, matched by shared clones.

In its sample, this clonotype was seen a few times. The V gene is TRBV5-1, the J gene TRBJ2-3; TRBD2 might be the D (6 bases). The length of the CDR3 is 15 residues. Germline V lookup: CDR1 SGHRS, CDR2 YFSETQ. Trimming shortened V by 1 base and J by 2 bases, and 11 bases separated the two germline ends. The CDR3 here is CASSLRGTDTDTQYF. The CDR3 bases are TGCGCCAGCAGCTTGCGGGGGACCGACACAGATACGCAGTATTTT.

This clonotype was found a few times. The chain has TRBV7-9 and TRBJ2-5; D gene uncertain. V was cut by 2 bases and J by 3 bases, with 10 bases left in between. CDR1 is SEHNR and CDR2 is FQNEAQ in the germline V gene (reference sequence). CDR3 length equals 14 residues. The CDR3 sequence is CASSLFAGEETQYF. The CDR3 DNA sequence: TGTGCCAGCAGCTTATTCGCTGGTGAAGAGACCCAGTACTTC.

This clonotype was detected many times. The chain has TRBV6-2 or TRBV6-3 and TRBJ2-1; D may correspond to TRBD1 or TRBD2 (6 bases each). V lost 6 bases, J lost 7 bases, and 13 bases lay in between. Germline values: CDR1 MNHEY, CDR2 SVGEGT. There are 13 residues in the CDR3. The CDR3 spells CASSRGGGNEQFF. The CDR3 DNA reads as TGTGCCAGCAGCCGAGGAGGGGGGAATGAGCAGTTCTTC.

This sequence joins TRBV27 and TRBJ2-7, with 7 bases that match TRBD1. Germline V gives CDR1 MNHEY, CDR2 SMNVEV (reference sequence). This CDR3 has 15 residues. V lost 10 bases and J lost 2; bases outside the gene matches: 14. The CDR3 DNA is TGTGCCACCAAGGAGGTCGACAGGGAGACCTACGAGCAGTACTTC. The encoded protein is CATKEVDRETYEQYF.

This clonotype appeared a few times. CDR3 DNA: TGTGCCAGCAGGAGGGGATTGAAGGCAGCTAGCACAGATACGCAGTATTTT. Translated, it gives CASRRGLKAASTDTQYF. V is TRBV2 and J is TRBJ2-3; tentatively, D is TRBD1 or TRBD2 (5 bases each). V lost 6 bases and J lost 0, with 19 bases in between. Germline CDR1 SNHLY, CDR2 FYNNEI. The CDR3 has 17 residues.

This clonotype was observed a few times. The chain combines TRBV4-2 with TRBJ2-1; 11 bases are shared with TRBD2. With 2 bases clipped from V and 3 bases from J, the junction kept 3 bases outside the gene matches. Germline-derived CDR1 and CDR2 are LGHNA and YNFKEQ. The CDR3 totals 16 residues. The CDR3 reads CASSQKTSGDYNEQFF. CDR3 nucleotide sequence: TGTGCCAGCAGCCAAAAGACTAGCGGGGACTACAATGAGCAGTTCTTC.

This clonotype occurred a few times. The chain joins TRBV5-1 to TRBJ2-3; 15 bases are a match to TRBD2. This CDR3 has 17 residues. The germline V gene has CDR1 SGHRS and CDR2 YFSETQ. The ends lost 3 bases at V and 8 bases at J; junction bases unmatched: 10. CDR3 protein: CASSSGGLAGGGGTQYF. As DNA, the CDR3 is TGCGCCAGCAGCTCCGGGGGACTAGCGGGAGGAGGTGGTACGCAGTATTTT.

This clonotype was counted between two and nine times. V and J are TRBV28 and TRBJ2-7; 12 nucleotides align to TRBD1. CDR3 length: 15 amino acids. Germline CDR1 is MDHEN and CDR2 is SYDVKM. V shed 3 bases and J 7 bases; nucleotides not matched to a gene: 7. The CDR3 DNA sequence: TGTGCCAGCAGTTTTTGGGGACAGGGGGCGCGGGAGCAGTACTTC. Protein sequence: CASSFWGQGAREQYF. The full variable domain, in which reference TRBV28 and TRBJ2-7 provide the parts outside the CDR3, is DVKVTQSSRYLVKRTGEKVFLECVQDMDHENMFWYRQDPGLGLRLIYFSYDVKMKEKGDIPEGYSVSREKKERFSLILESASTNQTSMYLCASSFWGQGAREQYFGPGTRLTVT.

The J gene is TRBJ2-7, the V gene TRBV11-1, with D hard to call. Trimming left V 0 bases short and J 3 bases short, with 12 bases between. The V gene's germline CDR1 is SGHAT and CDR2 FQDESV (reference sequence). This CDR3 has 15 amino acids. For the CDR3, the DNA is TGTGCCAGCAGCTTAGCGTTCGGCTCTTACTACGAGCAGTACTTC. It yields the protein CASSLAFGSYYEQYF.

This clonotype has just a few counts. V gene TRBV7-2 combines with J gene TRBJ2-7; D gene uncertain. The CDR3 is 13 amino acids. Trimming stripped 5 bases from V and 7 bases from J, with 15 bases between. Germline CDR1 and CDR2: SGHTA and FQGNSA. The CDR3 loop reads CASSPGPHREQYF. The CDR3 bases are TGTGCCAGCAGCCCCGGGCCCCATAGAGAGCAGTACTTC.

The rearrangement links TRBV4-2 to TRBJ2-2; no definite D call. V lost 6 bases to trimming and J lost 4 bases, with 12 bases between them. Germline V gives CDR1 LGHNA, CDR2 YNFKEQ. This CDR3 is built from 14 residues. This CDR3 reads CASSSSASTGELFF. CDR3 nucleotides: TGTGCCAGCAGTTCCAGTGCGAGCACCGGGGAGCTGTTTTTT.

This clonotype has at least ten counts. The chain employs TRBV29-1 and TRBJ2-5; 8 bases match TRBD2. The V segment lost 8 bases and the J segment 5 bases; nucleotides outside the gene matches: 7. This CDR3 has 12 amino acids. Germline V gene sequence: CDR1 SQVTM, CDR2 ANQGSEA. The CDR3: CSSGGGHETQYF. The CDR3 DNA follows: TGCAGCTCGGGGGGGGGACATGAGACCCAGTACTTC.

The chain is built from TRBV10-3 and TRBJ2-4; D is unresolved. The CDR3 sequence is 16 residues long. The germline gives CDR1 ENHRY, CDR2 SYGVKD. V lost 2 bases and J lost 6, with 17 bases in between. The CDR3 DNA reads TGTGCCATCAGTGAGGCGCTTGACAATCCCCCAAACATTCAGTACTTC. It is translated as CAISEALDNPPNIQYF.

This clonotype has more than one count but fewer than ten. V gene TRBV5-1 combines with J gene TRBJ2-6; D gene ambiguous. The CDR3 runs 14 residues. Trimming took 6 bases from V and 2 from J, leaving 9 bases between them. Per the germline V gene, CDR1 is SGHRS and CDR2 is YFSETQ. CDR3 bases: TGCGCCAGCACCATCCTCACTGGGGCCAACGTCCTGACTTTC. Protein sequence: CASTILTGANVLTF. Supplemented by reference TRBV5-1 and TRBJ2-6, the full variable domain reads KAGVTQTPRYLIKTRGQQVTLSCSPISGHRSVSWYQQTPGQGLQFLFEYFSETQRNKGNFPGRFSGRQFSNSRSEMNVSTLELGDSALYLCASTILTGANVLTFGAGSRLTVL.

The V call is TRBV20-1, the J call TRBJ1-5; 7 bases are a match to TRBD1. Germline V gives CDR1 DFQATT, CDR2 SNEGSKA (reference sequence). V gave up 1 base and J gave up 2 bases; unmatched junction bases: 8. This CDR3 spans 16 amino acids. In DNA form, the CDR3 reads TGCAGTGCTAGAGCTACAGGGGATTGGGGCAATCAGCCCCAGCATTTT. Its translation: CSARATGDWGNQPQHF.

This chain connects TRBV4-3 to TRBJ1-5; TRBD1 might be the D (5 bases). The CDR3 loop spans 14 amino acids. Trimming stripped 4 bases from V and 5 bases from J, with 12 bases between. The germline gives CDR1 LGHNA, CDR2 YSLEER. The CDR3 DNA is TGCGCCAGCAGCCCTTCTGACAGTTATCAGCCCCAGCATTTT. Its translation is CASSPSDSYQPQHF.